Listed here are 17 T cell receptor beta chains from one sample, sequenced in a study of T cell repertoires in cytomegalovirus infection. TCRdb independently ran MiXCR on the reads; one entry per CDR3 protein. The sample records roughly 180,000 distinct CDR3 sequences, about 18% being singletons. Sequencing was carried out using CD8+ T cells from PBMCs. The receptor set was obtained from a human donor in good health (CMV status not recorded). Some clones in this sample may be carry-over from other donors' samples.

This clonotype was counted a few times. V gene TRBV7-9 combines with J gene TRBJ2-2, with D maybe TRBD2 (6 bases). The germline V and J ends were trimmed by 4 bases and 4 bases, with 13 bases remaining between them. The CDR3 runs 15 residues. Germline V gene sequence: CDR1 SEHNR, CDR2 FQNEAQ (reference sequence). CDR3 sequence (DNA): TGTGCCAGCAGCTCACCGTTCGGGGGCACCGGGGAGCTGTTTTTT. It translates to CASSSPFGGTGELFF. The full variable domain, its missing parts supplied by reference TRBV7-9 and TRBJ2-2, is DTGVSQNPRHKITKRGQNVTFRCDPISEHNRLYWYRQTLGQGPEFLTYFQNEAQLEKSRLLSDRFSAERPKGSFSTLEIQRTEQGDSAMYLCASSSPFGGTGELFFGEGSRLTVL.

This clonotype was counted a few times. The V gene is TRBV12-5, the J gene TRBJ2-1; TRBD2 matches at 13 bases. V shed 2 bases, J shed 0 bases, and the junction held 13 bases outside the gene matches. Looked up from germline, CDR1 is LGHNT and CDR2 is FRNRAP. This CDR3 is built from 21 residues. The CDR3 DNA reads TGTGCTAGTGGTTTGCCGTCGACTAGCGGGGGGATCGTTAGCTCCTACAATGAGCAGTTCTTC. Translated, it gives CASGLPSTSGGIVSSYNEQFF.

In this sample, this clonotype turned up many times. The rearrangement uses TRBV7-2 and TRBJ2-7, with 8 bases matching TRBD2. The V and J ends lost 3 bases and 2 bases, in that order; junction bases with no gene match: 3. Germline V gives CDR1 SGHTA, CDR2 FQGNSA. This CDR3 comprises 14 residues. Written as DNA, the CDR3 is TGTGCCAGCAGCTTTGGACTAGCCACCTACGAGCAGTACTTC. It is translated as CASSFGLATYEQYF.

The chain is built from TRBV7-9 and TRBJ2-7, with 8 bases identical to TRBD1. CDR3 length: 16 residues. The V and J ends lost 3 bases and 2 bases, in that order; junction bases with no gene match: 9. Per germline, CDR1 SEHNR and CDR2 FQNEAQ (reference sequence). The CDR3, as DNA: TGTGCCAGCAGCTTCCGGACAGGGCCCCAAACCTACGAGCAGTACTTC. Translated, it gives CASSFRTGPQTYEQYF.

Concerning this clonotype: One junction end does not reproduce the germline sequence, and a read error may be involved. The chain joins TRBV28 to TRBJ2-5, with a possible D match to TRBD2 (5 bases). Germline V CDR1 and CDR2: MDHEN, SYDVKM. The CDR3 has 16 residues. CDR3 DNA sequence: TGTGCCAGCAGTTCCAACCCCGTGGTTCGGGCCCACACGGAGGACTTC. Protein sequence: CASSSNPVVRAHTEDF.

The V and J genes are TRBV7-9 and TRBJ2-1; the match to TRBD1 covers 12 bases. Looked up from germline, CDR1 is SEHNR and CDR2 is FQNEAQ (reference sequence). This CDR3 contains 18 residues. The junction had 11 bases not matched to a gene; V was cut back by 5 bases and J by 3 bases. The CDR3 nucleotides read TGTGCCAGCAGCATCGGGACAGGGGGCCCATTACTCTACAATGAGCAGTTCTTC. This sequence encodes CASSIGTGGPLLYNEQFF.

The chain joins TRBV9 to TRBJ2-2, with D unclear. V was shortened by 2 bases and J by 2 bases, with 10 bases between the two germline ends. The CDR3 consists of 15 residues. Germline V lookup: CDR1 SGDLS, CDR2 YYNGEE. The CDR3 loop reads CASSVAGANTGELFF. CDR3 bases: TGTGCCAGCAGCGTCGCAGGCGCCAACACCGGGGAGCTGTTTTTT. Full variable domain (outside the CDR3, taken from reference TRBV9 and TRBJ2-2): DSGVTQTPKHLITATGQRVTLRCSPRSGDLSVYWYQQSLDQGLQFLIQYYNGEERAKGNILERFSAQQFPDLHSELNLSSLELGDSALYFCASSVAGANTGELFFGEGSRLTVL.

Only a few counts were recorded for this clonotype. This chain links TRBV7-8 with TRBJ2-1; the D is unclear. Deletions cut 5 bases from V and 7 bases from J, with 12 bases between. This CDR3 spans 13 amino acids. Looked up from germline, CDR1 is SGHVS and CDR2 is FQNEAQ. CDR3 bases: TGTGCCAGCAGCACAAACCCGAGGAATGAGCAGTTCTTC. Residues: CASSTNPRNEQFF.

A few counts support this clonotype. The CDR3 nucleotides are TGTGCCAGCAGCTTAGATCGTGGGGGGACAGATCATGGCTACACCTTC. Its protein product is CASSLDRGGTDHGYTF. The V gene is TRBV7-9, the J gene TRBJ1-2; 7 nucleotides line up with TRBD1. Germline V gives CDR1 SEHNR, CDR2 FQNEAQ (reference sequence). With V trimmed by 1 base and J by 6 bases, 11 bases remained unmatched. CDR3 length: 16 amino acids.

V and J are TRBV7-8 and TRBJ2-6; D ambiguous. Deletions cut 2 bases from V and 0 bases from J, with 5 bases between. The CDR3 has 15 residues. Germline CDR1 is SGHVS and CDR2 is FQNEAQ. This chain's CDR3 is CASSLRPSGANVLTF. The CDR3 coding sequence is TGTGCCAGCAGCTTACGACCCTCTGGGGCCAACGTCCTGACTTTC.

This clonotype was counted a few times. This chain links TRBV12-3 or TRBV12-4 with TRBJ2-3; no clear D gene. V gave up 3 bases and J gave up 3 bases, with 10 bases separating them. The CDR3 is 14 amino acids. The CDR3 region has the DNA TGTGCCAGCAGTTTTTCCCCGTCGACAGATACGCAGTATTTT. Its protein is CASSFSPSTDTQYF.

A few counts support this clonotype. CDR3 sequence reads: CASNAGTYPDTQYF. In DNA, the CDR3 is TGTGCCAGCAACGCGGGGACATACCCAGATACGCAGTATTTT. This chain connects TRBV13 to TRBJ2-3, with D perhaps matching TRBD1 or TRBD2 (6 bases each). The CDR3 length is 14 residues. Germline V gene sequence: CDR1 PRHDT, CDR2 FYEKMQ (reference sequence). The V end was cut by 7 bases, the J end by 4 bases, with 15 bases between.

The chain recombines TRBV14 with TRBJ2-1; D ambiguous. V lost 1 base, J lost 10 bases, and 5 bases lay in between. The CDR3 runs 11 residues. Germline V gives CDR1 SGHDN, CDR2 FVKESK. This CDR3 is CASSQAEEQFF. The CDR3, as DNA: TGTGCCAGCAGCCAAGCTGAGGAGCAGTTCTTC.

This clonotype was found a few times. This sequence joins TRBV28 and TRBJ1-2, with a possible D match to TRBD1 (6 bases). The germline CDR1 and CDR2 sequences are MDHEN and SYDVKM. The V and J ends lost 5 bases and 7 bases respectively, with 17 bases between them. CDR3 length: 14 residues. CDR3 sequence: CASSERTARSGYTF. In nucleotides, the CDR3 is TGTGCCAGCAGTGAAAGGACAGCGAGGAGTGGCTACACCTTC.

There are a few counts of this clonotype. One end of the junction is discordant with germline, which a read error may explain. This chain uses TRBV2 with TRBJ2-1, with unresolved D. Germline V gene sequence: CDR1 SNHLY, CDR2 FYNNEI. The CDR3 consists of 12 residues. CDR3 DNA sequence: TGTGCCAGCAGCGAAGACCAAAATGAGCAGTTCTTC. It codes for CASSEDQNEQFF.

The chain uses TRBV15 and TRBJ2-7; TRBD1 matches at 7 bases. Germline-derived CDR1 and CDR2 are LNHNV and YYDKDF (reference sequence). The CDR3 is 15 amino acids. J gave up 0 bases and V 5 bases, and 7 bases lay outside the gene matches. The CDR3 bases are TGTGCCACCAGCCCCGGGACAGCTACCTCCTACGAGCAGTACTTC. The encoded protein is CATSPGTATSYEQYF.

This clonotype has just a few counts. The V and J genes are TRBV6-2 or TRBV6-3 and TRBJ2-3; D gene uncertain. CDR1 is MNHEY and CDR2 is SVGEGT in the germline V gene. Trimming pared 6 bases from V and 5 bases from J, leaving 18 bases between. This CDR3 contains 15 residues. The CDR3 region has the DNA TGTGCCAGCAGGGTCGAGCTCAGACAAGTAGATACGCAGTATTTT. Translating gives CASRVELRQVDTQYF.